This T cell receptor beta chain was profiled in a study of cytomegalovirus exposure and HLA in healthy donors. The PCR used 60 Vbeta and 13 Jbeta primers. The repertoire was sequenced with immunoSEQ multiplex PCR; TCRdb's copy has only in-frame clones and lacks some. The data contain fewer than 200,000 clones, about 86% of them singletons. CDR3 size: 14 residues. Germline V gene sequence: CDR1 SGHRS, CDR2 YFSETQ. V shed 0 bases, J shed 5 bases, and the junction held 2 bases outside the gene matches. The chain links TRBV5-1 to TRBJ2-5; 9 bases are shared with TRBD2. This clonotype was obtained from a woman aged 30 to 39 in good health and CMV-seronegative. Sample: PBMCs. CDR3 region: CASSLGLAAETQYF. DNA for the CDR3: TGCGCCAGCAGCTTGGGACTAGCGGCGGAGACCCAGTACTTC.